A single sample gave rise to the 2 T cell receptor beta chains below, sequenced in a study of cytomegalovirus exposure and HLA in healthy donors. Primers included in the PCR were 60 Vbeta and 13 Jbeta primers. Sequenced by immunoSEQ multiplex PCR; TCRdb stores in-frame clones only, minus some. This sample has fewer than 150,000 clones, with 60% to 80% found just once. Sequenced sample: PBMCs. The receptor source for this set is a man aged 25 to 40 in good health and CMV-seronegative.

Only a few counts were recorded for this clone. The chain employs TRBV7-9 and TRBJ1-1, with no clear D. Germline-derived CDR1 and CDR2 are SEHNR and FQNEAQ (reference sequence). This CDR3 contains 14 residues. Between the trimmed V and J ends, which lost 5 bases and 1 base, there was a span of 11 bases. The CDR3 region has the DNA TGTGCCAGCAGCGTTTTTGGAGGGAACACTGAAGCTTTCTTT. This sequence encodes CASSVFGGNTEAFF.

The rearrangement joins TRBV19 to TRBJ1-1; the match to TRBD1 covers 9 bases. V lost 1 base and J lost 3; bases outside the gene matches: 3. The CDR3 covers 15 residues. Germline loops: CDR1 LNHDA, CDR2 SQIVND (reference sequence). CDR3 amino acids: CASSIGDRGYTEAFF. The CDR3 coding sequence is TGTGCCAGTAGTATAGGTGACAGGGGGTACACTGAAGCTTTCTTT.